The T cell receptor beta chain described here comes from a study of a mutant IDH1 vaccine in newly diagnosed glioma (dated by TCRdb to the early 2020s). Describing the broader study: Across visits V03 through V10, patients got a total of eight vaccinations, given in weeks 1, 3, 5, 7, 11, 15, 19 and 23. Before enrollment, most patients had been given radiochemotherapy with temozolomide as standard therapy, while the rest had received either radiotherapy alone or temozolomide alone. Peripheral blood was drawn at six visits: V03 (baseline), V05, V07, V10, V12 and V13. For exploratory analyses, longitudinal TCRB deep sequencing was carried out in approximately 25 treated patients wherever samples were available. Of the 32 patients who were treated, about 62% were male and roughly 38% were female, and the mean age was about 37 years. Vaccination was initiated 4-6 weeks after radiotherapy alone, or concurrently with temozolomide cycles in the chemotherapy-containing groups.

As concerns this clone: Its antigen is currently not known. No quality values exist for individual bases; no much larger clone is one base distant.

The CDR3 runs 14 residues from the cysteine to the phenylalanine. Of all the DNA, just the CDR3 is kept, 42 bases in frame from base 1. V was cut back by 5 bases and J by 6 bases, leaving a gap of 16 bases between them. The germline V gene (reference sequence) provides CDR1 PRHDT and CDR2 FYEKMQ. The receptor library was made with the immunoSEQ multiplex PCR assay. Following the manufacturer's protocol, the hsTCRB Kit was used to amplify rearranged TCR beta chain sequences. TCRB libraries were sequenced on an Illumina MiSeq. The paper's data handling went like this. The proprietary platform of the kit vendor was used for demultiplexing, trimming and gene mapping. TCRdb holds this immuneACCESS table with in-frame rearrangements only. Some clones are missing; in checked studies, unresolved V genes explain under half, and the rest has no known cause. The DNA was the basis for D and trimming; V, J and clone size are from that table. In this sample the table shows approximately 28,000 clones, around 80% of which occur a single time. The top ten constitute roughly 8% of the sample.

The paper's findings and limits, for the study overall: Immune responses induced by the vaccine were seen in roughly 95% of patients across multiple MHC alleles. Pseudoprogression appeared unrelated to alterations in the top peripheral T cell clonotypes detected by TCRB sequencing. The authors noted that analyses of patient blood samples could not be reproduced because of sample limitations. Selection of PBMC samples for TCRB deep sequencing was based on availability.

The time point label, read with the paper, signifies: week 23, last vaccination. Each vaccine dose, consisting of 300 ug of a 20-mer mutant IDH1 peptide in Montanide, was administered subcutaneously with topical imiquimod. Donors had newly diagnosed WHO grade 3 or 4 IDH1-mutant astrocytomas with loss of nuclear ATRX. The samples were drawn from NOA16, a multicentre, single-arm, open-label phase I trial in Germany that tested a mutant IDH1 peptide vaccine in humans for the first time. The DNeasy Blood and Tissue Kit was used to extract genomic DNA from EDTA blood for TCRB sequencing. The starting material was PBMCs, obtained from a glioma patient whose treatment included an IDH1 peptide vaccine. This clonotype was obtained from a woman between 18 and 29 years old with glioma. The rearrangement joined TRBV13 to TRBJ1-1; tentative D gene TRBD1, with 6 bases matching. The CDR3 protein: CASSGDTLESEAFF. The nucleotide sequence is TGTGCCAGCAGCGGGGACACCCTGGAGTCTGAAGCTTTCTTT.